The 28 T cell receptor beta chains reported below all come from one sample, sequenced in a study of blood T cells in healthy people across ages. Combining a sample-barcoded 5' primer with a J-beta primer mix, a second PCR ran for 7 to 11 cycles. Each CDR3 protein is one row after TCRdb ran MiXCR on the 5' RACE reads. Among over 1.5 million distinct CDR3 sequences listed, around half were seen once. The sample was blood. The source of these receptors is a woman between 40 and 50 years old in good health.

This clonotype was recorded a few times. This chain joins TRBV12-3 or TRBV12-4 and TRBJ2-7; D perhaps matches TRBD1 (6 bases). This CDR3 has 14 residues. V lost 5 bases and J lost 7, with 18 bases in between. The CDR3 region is CASSLTGQFREQYF. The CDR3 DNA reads TGTGCCAGCAGTCTGACCGGACAGTTCCGTGAGCAGTACTTC.

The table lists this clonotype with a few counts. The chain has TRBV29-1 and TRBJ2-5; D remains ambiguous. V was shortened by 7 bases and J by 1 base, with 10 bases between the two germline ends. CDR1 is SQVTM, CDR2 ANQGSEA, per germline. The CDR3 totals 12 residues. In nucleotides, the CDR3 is TGCAGCGCCCCGGTGACCCAAGAGACCCAGTACTTC. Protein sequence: CSAPVTQETQYF.

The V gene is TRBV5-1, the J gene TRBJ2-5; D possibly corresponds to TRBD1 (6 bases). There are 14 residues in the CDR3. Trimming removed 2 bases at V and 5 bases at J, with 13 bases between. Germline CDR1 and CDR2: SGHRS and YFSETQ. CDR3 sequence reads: CASSFRGGCETQYF. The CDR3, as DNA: TGCGCCAGCAGCTTTAGAGGGGGTTGTGAGACCCAGTACTTC.

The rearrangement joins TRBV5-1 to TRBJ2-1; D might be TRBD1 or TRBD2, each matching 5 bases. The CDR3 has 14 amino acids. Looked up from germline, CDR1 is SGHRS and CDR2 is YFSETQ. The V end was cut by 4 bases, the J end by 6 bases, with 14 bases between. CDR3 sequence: CASSVDPGPNEQFF. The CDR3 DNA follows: TGCGCCAGCAGCGTGGACCCGGGGCCCAATGAGCAGTTCTTC. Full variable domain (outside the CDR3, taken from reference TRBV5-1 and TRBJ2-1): KAGVTQTPRYLIKTRGQQVTLSCSPISGHRSVSWYQQTPGQGLQFLFEYFSETQRNKGNFPGRFSGRQFSNSRSEMNVSTLELGDSALYLCASSVDPGPNEQFFGPGTRLTVL.

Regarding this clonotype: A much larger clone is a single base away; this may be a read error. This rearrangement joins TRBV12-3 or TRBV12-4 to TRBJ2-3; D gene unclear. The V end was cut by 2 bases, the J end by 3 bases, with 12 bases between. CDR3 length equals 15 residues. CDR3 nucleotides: TGTGCCAGCAGTTTAAAAGCTCCCCGAACAGATACGCAGTATTTT. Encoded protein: CASSLKAPRTDTQYF.

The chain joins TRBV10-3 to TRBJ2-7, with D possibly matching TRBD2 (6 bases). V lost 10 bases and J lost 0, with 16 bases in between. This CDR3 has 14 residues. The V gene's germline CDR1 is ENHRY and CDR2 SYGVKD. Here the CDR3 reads CATKGGTASYEQYF. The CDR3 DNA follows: TGTGCCACGAAAGGCGGGACTGCCTCCTACGAGCAGTACTTC.

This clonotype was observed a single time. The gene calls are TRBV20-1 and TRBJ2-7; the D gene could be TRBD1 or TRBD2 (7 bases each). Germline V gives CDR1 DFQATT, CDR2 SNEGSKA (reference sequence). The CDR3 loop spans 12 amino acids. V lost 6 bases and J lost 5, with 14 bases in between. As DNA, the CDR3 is TGCAGTGCCGCCAGGGGGGGGAACGAGCAGTACTTC. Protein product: CSAARGGNEQYF.

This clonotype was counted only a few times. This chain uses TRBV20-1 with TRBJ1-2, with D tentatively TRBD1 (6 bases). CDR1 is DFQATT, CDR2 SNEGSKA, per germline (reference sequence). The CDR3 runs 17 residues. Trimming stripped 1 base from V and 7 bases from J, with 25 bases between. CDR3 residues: CSARAWPLRGRRGGYTF. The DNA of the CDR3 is TGCAGTGCTAGAGCTTGGCCCCTGAGGGGGAGGAGAGGTGGCTACACCTTC.

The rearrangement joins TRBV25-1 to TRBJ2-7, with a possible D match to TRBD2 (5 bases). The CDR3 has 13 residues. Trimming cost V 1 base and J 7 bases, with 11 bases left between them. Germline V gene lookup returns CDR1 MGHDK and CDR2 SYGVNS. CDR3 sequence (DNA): TGTGCCAGCAGTGAATGGGGAGACAATGAGCAGTACTTC. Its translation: CASSEWGDNEQYF.

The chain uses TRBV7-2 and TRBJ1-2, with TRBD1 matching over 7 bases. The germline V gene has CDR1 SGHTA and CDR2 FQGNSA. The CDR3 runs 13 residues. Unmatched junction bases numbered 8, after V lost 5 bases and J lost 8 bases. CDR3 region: CASSPGQIWGYTF. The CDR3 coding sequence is TGTGCCAGCAGCCCGGGACAGATTTGGGGCTACACCTTC.

CDR3: CAISPHQETQYF. In nucleotides, the CDR3 is TGTGCCATCTCTCCCCACCAAGAGACCCAGTACTTC. This rearrangement joins TRBV6-2 or TRBV6-3 to TRBJ2-5; D is unclear. The CDR3 covers 12 residues. Trimming removed 10 bases from V and 0 bases from J, with 9 bases in between. Germline V gene data show CDR1 as MNHEY and CDR2 as SVGEGT.

CDR3 bases: TGTGCCAGCAATAAATCCCAAGGGTTCGGACTAGCCAGTAGAGAGACCCAGTACTTC. It specifies CASNKSQGFGLASRETQYF. The chain uses TRBV21-1 and TRBJ2-5; TRBD2 was called by the table and not checked on the DNA. TRBV21-1 is recorded as a pseudogene. The CDR3 is 19 amino acids.

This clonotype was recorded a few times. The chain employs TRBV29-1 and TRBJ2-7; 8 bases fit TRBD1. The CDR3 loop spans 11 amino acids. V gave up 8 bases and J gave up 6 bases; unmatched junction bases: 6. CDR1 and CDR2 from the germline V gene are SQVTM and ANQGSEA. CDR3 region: CSFGQGREQYF. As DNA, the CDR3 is TGCAGCTTCGGACAGGGACGCGAGCAGTACTTC.

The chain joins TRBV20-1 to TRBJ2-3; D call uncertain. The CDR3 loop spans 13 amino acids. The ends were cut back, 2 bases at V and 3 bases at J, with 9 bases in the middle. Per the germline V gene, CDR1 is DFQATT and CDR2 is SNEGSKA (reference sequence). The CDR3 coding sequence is TGCAGTGCTAGACACGACACGACAGATACGCAGTATTTT. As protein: CSARHDTTDTQYF.

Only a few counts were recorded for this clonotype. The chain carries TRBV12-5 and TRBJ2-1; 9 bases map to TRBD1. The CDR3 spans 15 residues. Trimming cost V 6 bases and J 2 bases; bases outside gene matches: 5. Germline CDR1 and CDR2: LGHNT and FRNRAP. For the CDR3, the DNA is TGTGCTAGTGGGTCGGGACAGGGTCCCTACAATGAGCAGTTCTTC. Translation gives CASGSGQGPYNEQFF. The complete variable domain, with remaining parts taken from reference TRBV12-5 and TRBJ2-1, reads DARVTQTPRHKVTEMGQEVTMRCQPILGHNTVFWYRQTMMQGLELLAYFRNRAPLDDSGMPKDRFSAEMPDATLATLKIQPSEPRDSAVYFCASGSGQGPYNEQFFGPGTRLTVL.

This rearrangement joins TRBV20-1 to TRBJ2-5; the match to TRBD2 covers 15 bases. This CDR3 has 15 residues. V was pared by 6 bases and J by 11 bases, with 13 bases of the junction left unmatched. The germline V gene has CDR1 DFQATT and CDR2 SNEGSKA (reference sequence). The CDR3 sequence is CSARGLAGGYNEQYF. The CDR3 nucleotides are TGCAGTGCGAGGGGACTAGCGGGGGGTTACAATGAGCAGTACTTC.

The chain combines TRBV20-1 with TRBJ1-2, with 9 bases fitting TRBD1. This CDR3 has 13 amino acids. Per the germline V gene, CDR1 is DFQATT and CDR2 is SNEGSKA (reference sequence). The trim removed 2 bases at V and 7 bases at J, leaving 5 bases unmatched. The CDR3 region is CSARRTGAGGYTF. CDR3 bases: TGCAGTGCTAGACGGACAGGGGCTGGTGGCTACACCTTC.

The CDR3 DNA sequence: TGTGCCAGCAGCTCTGGGGCAGGGGGCTCCTACGAGCAGTTCTTC. It specifies CASSSGAGGSYEQFF. The chain combines TRBV28 with TRBJ2-1; 8 bases are shared with TRBD1. V shed 6 bases and J 10 bases; nucleotides not matched to a gene: 14. The germline gives CDR1 MDHEN, CDR2 SYDVKM. The CDR3 is made up of 15 amino acids.

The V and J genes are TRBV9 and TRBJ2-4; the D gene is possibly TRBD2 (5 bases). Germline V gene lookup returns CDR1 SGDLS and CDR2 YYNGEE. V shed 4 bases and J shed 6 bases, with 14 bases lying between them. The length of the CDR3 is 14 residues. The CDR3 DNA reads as TGTGCCAGCAGCTCCGAGGGTAGAAGAAACATTCAGTACTTC. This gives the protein CASSSEGRRNIQYF. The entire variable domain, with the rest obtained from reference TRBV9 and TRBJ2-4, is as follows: DSGVTQTPKHLITATGQRVTLRCSPRSGDLSVYWYQQSLDQGLQFLIQYYNGEERAKGNILERFSAQQFPDLHSELNLSSLELGDSALYFCASSSEGRRNIQYFGAGTRLSVL.

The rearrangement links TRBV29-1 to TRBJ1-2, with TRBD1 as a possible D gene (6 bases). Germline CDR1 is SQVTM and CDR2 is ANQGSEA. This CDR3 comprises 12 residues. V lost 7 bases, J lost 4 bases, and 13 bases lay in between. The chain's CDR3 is CSGETGAYGYTF. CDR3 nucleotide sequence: TGCAGCGGAGAGACAGGAGCCTATGGCTACACCTTC.

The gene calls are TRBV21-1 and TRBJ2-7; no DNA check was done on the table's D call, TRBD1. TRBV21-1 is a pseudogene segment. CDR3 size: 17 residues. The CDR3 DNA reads TGTGCCAGCAGCAAAGAGTTGACGCAGGGCACCAAAGACGAGCAGTACTTC. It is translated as CASSKELTQGTKDEQYF.

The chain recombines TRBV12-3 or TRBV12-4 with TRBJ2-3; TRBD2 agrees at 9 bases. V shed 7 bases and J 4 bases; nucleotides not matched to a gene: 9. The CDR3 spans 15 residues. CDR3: CASNLAGPGADTQYF. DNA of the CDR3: TGTGCCAGCAACCTAGCGGGGCCCGGGGCAGATACGCAGTATTTT.

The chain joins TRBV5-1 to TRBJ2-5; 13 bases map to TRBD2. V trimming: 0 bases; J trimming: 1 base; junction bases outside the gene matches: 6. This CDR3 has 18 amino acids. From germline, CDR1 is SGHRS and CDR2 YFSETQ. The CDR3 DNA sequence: TGCGCCAGCAGCTTGGGGACTAGCGGGGGTTTCTTCCAAGAGACCCAGTACTTC. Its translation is CASSLGTSGGFFQETQYF.

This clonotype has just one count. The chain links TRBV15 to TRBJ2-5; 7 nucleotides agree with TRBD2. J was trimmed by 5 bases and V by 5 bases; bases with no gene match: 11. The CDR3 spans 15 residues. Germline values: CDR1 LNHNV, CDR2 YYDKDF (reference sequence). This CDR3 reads CATSFRGVQLETQYF. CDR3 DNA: TGTGCCACCAGCTTCCGGGGGGTTCAGCTGGAGACCCAGTACTTC.

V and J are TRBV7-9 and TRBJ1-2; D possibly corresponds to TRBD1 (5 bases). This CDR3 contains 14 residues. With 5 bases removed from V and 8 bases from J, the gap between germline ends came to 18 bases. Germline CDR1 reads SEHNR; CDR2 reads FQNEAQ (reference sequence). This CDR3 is CASSPPYGAPGYTF. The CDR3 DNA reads TGTGCCAGCAGCCCACCATATGGGGCACCGGGCTACACCTTC.

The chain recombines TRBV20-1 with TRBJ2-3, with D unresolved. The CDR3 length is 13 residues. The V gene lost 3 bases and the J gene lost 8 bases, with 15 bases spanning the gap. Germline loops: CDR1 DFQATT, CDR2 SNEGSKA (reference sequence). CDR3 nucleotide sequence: TGCAGTGCTAGGTCGACCACACCAACTACGCAGTATTTT. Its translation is CSARSTTPTTQYF.

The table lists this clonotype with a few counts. CDR3 protein: CASGLVPDAGLGYGYTF. The DNA of the CDR3 is TGTGCTAGTGGTTTGGTACCGGATGCAGGCCTTGGCTATGGCTACACCTTC. The chain has TRBV12-5 and TRBJ1-2, with unresolved D. Germline-derived CDR1 and CDR2 are LGHNT and FRNRAP. The CDR3 runs 17 residues. V gave up 0 bases and J gave up 4 bases, with 18 bases separating them.

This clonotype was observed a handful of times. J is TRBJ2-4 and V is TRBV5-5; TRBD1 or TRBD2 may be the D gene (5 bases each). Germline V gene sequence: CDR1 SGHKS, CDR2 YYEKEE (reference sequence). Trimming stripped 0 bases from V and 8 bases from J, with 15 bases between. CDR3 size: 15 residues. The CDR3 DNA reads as TGTGCCAGCAGCTTGGCCGTATATAGGGGAGACATTCAGTACTTC. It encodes CASSLAVYRGDIQYF.